Detailed here is one T cell receptor (beta chain). The data were taken from a study of blood T cell repertoires in COVID-19. Study in general: COVID-19 samples, acute and convalescent, were from the United States, Italy and Spain.

Germline V CDR1 and CDR2: SGHAT, FQNNGV. V dropped 5 bases and J dropped 4 bases, with 15 bases sitting between them. The CDR3 totals 14 residues. Only in-frame clones appear in the TCRdb table, and some are missing; sequencing was by immunoSEQ multiplex PCR. The table shows about 300,000 clones, with around 90% occurring only once. This clonotype was sampled from a woman in her 30s with COVID-19, enrolled during active disease. The chain joins TRBV11-2 to TRBJ2-7, with D possibly TRBD2 on 6 matching bases. The source material was peripheral blood. This chain's CDR3 is CASSPSGLTYEQYF. The CDR3 DNA is TGTGCCAGCAGCCCCTCGGGACTTACATACGAGCAGTACTTC.